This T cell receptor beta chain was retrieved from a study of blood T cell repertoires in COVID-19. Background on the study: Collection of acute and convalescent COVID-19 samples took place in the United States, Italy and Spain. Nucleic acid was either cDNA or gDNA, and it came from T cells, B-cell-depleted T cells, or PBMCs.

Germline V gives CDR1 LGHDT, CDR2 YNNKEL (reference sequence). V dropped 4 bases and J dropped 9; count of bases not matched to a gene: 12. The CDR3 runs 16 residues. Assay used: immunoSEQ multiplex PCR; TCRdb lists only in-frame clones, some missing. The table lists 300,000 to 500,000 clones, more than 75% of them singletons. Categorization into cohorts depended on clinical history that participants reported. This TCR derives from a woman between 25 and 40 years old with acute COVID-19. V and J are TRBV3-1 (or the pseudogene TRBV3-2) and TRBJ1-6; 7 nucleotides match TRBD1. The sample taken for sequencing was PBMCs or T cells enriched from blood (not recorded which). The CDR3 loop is CASSRTGAGVGSPLHF. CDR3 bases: TGTGCCAGCAGCCGTACAGGGGCAGGGGTGGGTTCACCCCTCCACTTT.